This T cell receptor (beta chain) was recovered during a study of T cells expressing NK-cell markers. Notes on the study in general: The same clonotypes also predominated in the CD3+CD56-NKG2C+ fraction of several donors.

The CDR3 loop spans 15 amino acids. Reanalyzing the 5' RACE reads, TCRdb keeps one entry per CDR3 protein, without DNA. The table gives some 150,000 distinct CDR3 sequences; the top ten clones make up more than 10% of it. To note about this clonotype: What it recognizes is unknown.

This clonotype originated in a man younger than 35 in good health. The V call is TRBV12-3 or TRBV12-4, the J call TRBJ1-1; TCRdb reports TRBD1, a call that lacks DNA to check it against. The sequencing input was blood T cells: a sorted CD56 or NKG2C T cell subset, CD4+ or CD8+ T cells, or bulk PBMC T cells (not recorded which). CDR3 sequence reads: CASSLGSQGSAEAFF.